A selection of T cell receptor beta chains follows, all from one sample in a study of cytomegalovirus exposure and HLA in healthy donors. Produced via immunoSEQ multiplex PCR; TCRdb's table is partial and in-frame only. The table lists 65,000 to 85,000 clones, 90% to 95% of them singletons. The sample comprised PBMCs. Receptors were obtained from a woman aged 18-35 years in good health and CMV-seronegative. CDR3s include the opening cysteine and the closing phenylalanine or tryptophan. The D gene is left open where the match is weak. Expanded clones get a size class; other rows say once, few or many, or leave the size out.

>TRBJ1-2|TRBV15|-|TRBD1
TGTGCCACCAGCAGATCGGGGACAGGGAGCTATGGCTACACCTTC
CATSRSGTGSYGYTF
>TRBJ2-7|TRBV7-2|-|TRBD2
TGTGCCAGCAGTTTTTGGCTCCCGGGGGGGCGGGACGAGCAGTACTTC
CASSFWLPGGRDEQYF
>TRBJ2-7|TRBV19|-|TRBD1
TGTGCCAGTAGTCCGGGAACAGGGGGCATCGAGCAGTACTTC
CASSPGTGGIEQYF
>TRBJ2-1|TRBV5-4|-|TRBD2
TGTGCCAGCAGCTTGGGGTCCGGCGGGAGGACCTACAATGAGCAGTTCTTC
CASSLGSGGRTYNEQFF
>TRBJ1-1|TRBV19|-|-
TGTGCCAGTAAAGATGGGGGAGGCCATAAGAGAGCTTTCTTT
CASKDGGGHKRAFF
>TRBJ2-3|TRBV30|-|-
TGTGCCAGCAGCACAGATACGCAGTATTTT
CASSTDTQYF
>TRBJ1-2|TRBV15|-|-
TGTGCCACCAGCAGAGAATCGGCAGGGGATACCTATGGCTACACCTTC
CATSRESAGDTYGYTF
>TRBJ1-2|TRBV11-2|-|-
TGTGCCAGCAACCCGACAGGTCGCGTGGGTGGCTACACCTTC
CASNPTGRVGGYTF
>TRBJ1-2|TRBV5-6|-|-
TGTGCCAGCAGCAAGAACAGGGTCCTTATGGGCTACACCTTC
CASSKNRVLMGYTF
>TRBJ1-6|TRBV15|-|-
TGTGCCACCAGCAGAGTATTTTCCTCACCCCTCCACTTT
CATSRVFSSPLHF
>TRBJ1-5|TRBV19|-|-
TGTGCCAGTAGTATAGTCGAGGGCCTGGCGGTACAGCCCCAGCATTTT
CASSIVEGLAVQPQHF
>TRBJ2-7|TRBV4-3|-|-
TGCGCCAGCAGCCCCGCTCAGGGTTACGAGCAGTACTTC
CASSPAQGYEQYF
>TRBJ2-3|TRBV10-3|-|-
TGTGCCATCAGTGACCCCAATAGAGATACGCAGTATTTT
CAISDPNRDTQYF
>TRBJ1-2|TRBV28|-|TRBD1
TGTGCCAGCTATCCCTCCGGGACAGGGGGCTATGGCTACACCTTC
CASYPSGTGGYGYTF
>TRBJ1-1|TRBV4-1|-|-
TGCGCCAGCAGCCGGGGGGGTAACACTGAAGCTTTCTTT
CASSRGGNTEAFF
>TRBJ2-5|TRBV5-1|once|TRBD2
TGCGCCAGCAGCTTGTTGGCCCTCAATAGCGGGTTTCAAGAGACCCAGTACTTC
CASSLLALNSGFQETQYF
>TRBJ2-1|TRBV9|-|TRBD2
TGTGCCAGCAGCACCCTAGCGGGGGGGCCGTACAATGAGCAGTTCTTC
CASSTLAGGPYNEQFF
>TRBJ2-7|TRBV9|-|-
TGTGCCAGCAGCCCCCCGCGCAGGCTGAGCTCCTACGAGCAGTACTTC
CASSPPRRLSSYEQYF
>TRBJ1-4|TRBV9|-|TRBD1
TGTGCCAGCAGCACAGCGACAGGGGAAGGGGAAAAACTGTTTTTT
CASSTATGEGEKLFF
>TRBJ1-4|TRBV6-6|-|TRBD1
TGTGCCAGCAGTCCCCCCGGGACAGTTAATGAAAAACTGTTTTTT
CASSPPGTVNEKLFF
>TRBJ2-1|TRBV2|-|-
TGTGCCAGCAGTGAAGCGCCTGAGTACAATGAGCAGTTCTTC
CASSEAPEYNEQFF
>TRBJ1-2|TRBV11-2|-|-
TGTGCCAGCAGCCACCTAACCCAGGGGATCTGGTATGGCTACACCTTC
CASSHLTQGIWYGYTF
>TRBJ2-2|TRBV5-4|-|TRBD2
TGTGCCAGCAGCGCTAGCGGACCCACCGGGGAGCTGTTTTTT
CASSASGPTGELFF
>TRBJ1-4|TRBV5-1|-|-
TGCGCCAGCAGCTTGAGGACAGTTGCAACTAATGAAAAACTGTTTTTT
CASSLRTVATNEKLFF
>TRBJ2-2|TRBV9|-|-
TGTGCCAGCAGCGTAGTCGGGACACAAACCGGGGAGCTGTTTTTT
CASSVVGTQTGELFF
>TRBJ2-7|TRBV13|-|TRBD2
TGTGCCAGCAGCTTAGGGTTAGCGGGGGGGCATCACGAGCAGTACTTC
CASSLGLAGGHHEQYF
>TRBJ2-2|TRBV14|-|-
TGTGCCACCACCCCCCGAGGAGGAGGGGTGATCACCGGGGAGCTGTTTTTT
CATTPRGGGVITGELFF
>TRBJ1-3|TRBV18|-|-
TGTGCCAGCTCACCACCGAGCAGGGCGCTAGGAAACACCATATATTTT
CASSPPSRALGNTIYF
>TRBJ1-2|TRBV6-5|-|-
TGTGCCAGCAGTTCCCTCAGTCGTGGCTACACCTTC
CASSSLSRGYTF
>TRBJ2-1|TRBV5-4|-|-
TGTGCCAGCAGCTTGGATGGTGGGGGGGCTCCCTACAATGAGCAGTTCTTC
CASSLDGGGAPYNEQFF
>TRBJ2-7|TRBV5-1|-|-
TGCGCCAGCAGCGGCTGGGGGGAGGCCTACGAGCAGTACTTC
CASSGWGEAYEQYF
>TRBJ1-1|TRBV27|-|TRBD1
TGTGCCAGCAGTTTCGGCAGTGGCAGGGGGTTTACTGAAGCTTTCTTT
CASSFGSGRGFTEAFF
>TRBJ2-5|TRBV7-2|-|TRBD2
TGTGCCAGCAGCTCTCCAGGACTAGCGGGGGTTCAAGAGACCCAGTACTTC
CASSSPGLAGVQETQYF
>TRBJ1-3|TRBV18|-|TRBD1
TGTGCCAGCTCAACTAGACAGGGATTACAAGGAAACACCATATATTTT
CASSTRQGLQGNTIYF
>TRBJ1-5|TRBV18|-|TRBD1
TGTGCCAGCTCACCGGACAGGGGGGGTAATCAGCCCCAGCATTTT
CASSPDRGGNQPQHF
>TRBJ2-7|TRBV10-3|-|TRBD2
TGTGCCATCAGTACCGGGGGGAGCTCCTACGAGCAGTACTTC
CAISTGGSSYEQYF
>TRBJ2-2|TRBV19|-|-
TGTGCCAGTATGGAGGGAGAGGTCACCGGGGAGCTGTTTTTT
CASMEGEVTGELFF
>TRBJ2-2|TRBV7-2|-|-
TGTGCCAGCAGCCCGGACTATTCGAACACCGGGGAGCTGTTTTTT
CASSPDYSNTGELFF
>TRBJ1-5|TRBV21-1|-|-
TGTGCCATCCACCCGGGACAGGGGAATAGCAATCAGCCCCAGCATTTT
CAIHPGQGNSNQPQHF
>TRBJ1-6|TRBV5-1|-|TRBD1
TGCGCCAGCAGCGCCGGACAGGGAACCAGCTATAATTCACCCCTCCACTTT
CASSAGQGTSYNSPLHF
>TRBJ2-1|TRBV7-2|-|-
TGTGCCAGCAGCTTACACGGGAAGTTCAATGAGCAGTTCTTC
CASSLHGKFNEQFF
>TRBJ1-1|TRBV6-5|-|-
TGTGCCAGCAGACGCAGACAGATGAACACTGAAGCTTTCTTT
CASRRRQMNTEAFF
>TRBJ1-2|TRBV4-3|-|-
TGCGCCAGCAGCCAAGATCAGGGCTCTGGCTACACCTTC
CASSQDQGSGYTF
>TRBJ1-4|TRBV15|-|-
TGTGCCACCAGCAGAGACAGAATTAATGAAAAACTGTTTTTT
CATSRDRINEKLFF
>TRBJ1-2|TRBV30|-|-
TGTGCCACGGGGACTCTACGATATGGCTACACCTTC
CATGTLRYGYTF
>TRBJ1-5|TRBV9|-|-
TGTGCCAGCAGCCCTGGACAGTTCAATCAGCCCCAGCATTTT
CASSPGQFNQPQHF
>TRBJ1-2|TRBV5-4|-|TRBD1
TGTGCCAGCAGACGGGGGACCCAGGGGGCTTCTAACTATGGCTACACCTTC
CASRRGTQGASNYGYTF
>TRBJ1-1|TRBV7-8|-|TRBD1
TGTGCCAGCAGCTTGGGGGGACAGGGAGCGACTGAAGCTTTCTTT
CASSLGGQGATEAFF
>TRBJ2-3|TRBV10-3|-|-
TGTGCCATCAGTTCTAGCACAGATACGCAGTATTTT
CAISSSTDTQYF